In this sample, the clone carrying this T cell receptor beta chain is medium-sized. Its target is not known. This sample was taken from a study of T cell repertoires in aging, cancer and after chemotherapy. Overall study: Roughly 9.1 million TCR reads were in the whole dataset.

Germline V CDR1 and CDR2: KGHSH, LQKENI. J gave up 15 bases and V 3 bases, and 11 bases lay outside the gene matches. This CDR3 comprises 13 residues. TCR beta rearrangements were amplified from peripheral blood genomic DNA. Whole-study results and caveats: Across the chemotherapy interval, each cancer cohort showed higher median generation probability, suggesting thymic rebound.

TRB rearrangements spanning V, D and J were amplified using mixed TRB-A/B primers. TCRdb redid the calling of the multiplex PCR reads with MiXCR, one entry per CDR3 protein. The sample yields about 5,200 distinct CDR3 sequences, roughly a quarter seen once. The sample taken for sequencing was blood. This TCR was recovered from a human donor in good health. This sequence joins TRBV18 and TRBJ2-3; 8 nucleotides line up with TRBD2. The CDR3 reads CASSPREGMIAYF. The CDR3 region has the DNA TGTGCCAGCTCACCTCGGGAGGGGATGATCGCCTATTTT.